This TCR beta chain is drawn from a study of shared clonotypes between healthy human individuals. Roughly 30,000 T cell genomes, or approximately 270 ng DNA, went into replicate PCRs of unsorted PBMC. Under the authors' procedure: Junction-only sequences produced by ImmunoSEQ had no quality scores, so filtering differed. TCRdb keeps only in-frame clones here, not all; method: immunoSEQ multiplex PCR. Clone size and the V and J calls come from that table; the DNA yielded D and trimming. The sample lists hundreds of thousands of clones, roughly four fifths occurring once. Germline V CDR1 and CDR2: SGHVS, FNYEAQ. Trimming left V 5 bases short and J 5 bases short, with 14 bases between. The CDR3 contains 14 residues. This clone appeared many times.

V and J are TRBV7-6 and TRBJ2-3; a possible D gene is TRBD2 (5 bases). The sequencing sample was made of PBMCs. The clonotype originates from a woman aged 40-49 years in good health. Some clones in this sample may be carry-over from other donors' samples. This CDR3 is CASSPQRAGDTQYF. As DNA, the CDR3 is TGTGCCAGCAGCCCGCAAAGGGCGGGAGATACGCAGTATTTT.